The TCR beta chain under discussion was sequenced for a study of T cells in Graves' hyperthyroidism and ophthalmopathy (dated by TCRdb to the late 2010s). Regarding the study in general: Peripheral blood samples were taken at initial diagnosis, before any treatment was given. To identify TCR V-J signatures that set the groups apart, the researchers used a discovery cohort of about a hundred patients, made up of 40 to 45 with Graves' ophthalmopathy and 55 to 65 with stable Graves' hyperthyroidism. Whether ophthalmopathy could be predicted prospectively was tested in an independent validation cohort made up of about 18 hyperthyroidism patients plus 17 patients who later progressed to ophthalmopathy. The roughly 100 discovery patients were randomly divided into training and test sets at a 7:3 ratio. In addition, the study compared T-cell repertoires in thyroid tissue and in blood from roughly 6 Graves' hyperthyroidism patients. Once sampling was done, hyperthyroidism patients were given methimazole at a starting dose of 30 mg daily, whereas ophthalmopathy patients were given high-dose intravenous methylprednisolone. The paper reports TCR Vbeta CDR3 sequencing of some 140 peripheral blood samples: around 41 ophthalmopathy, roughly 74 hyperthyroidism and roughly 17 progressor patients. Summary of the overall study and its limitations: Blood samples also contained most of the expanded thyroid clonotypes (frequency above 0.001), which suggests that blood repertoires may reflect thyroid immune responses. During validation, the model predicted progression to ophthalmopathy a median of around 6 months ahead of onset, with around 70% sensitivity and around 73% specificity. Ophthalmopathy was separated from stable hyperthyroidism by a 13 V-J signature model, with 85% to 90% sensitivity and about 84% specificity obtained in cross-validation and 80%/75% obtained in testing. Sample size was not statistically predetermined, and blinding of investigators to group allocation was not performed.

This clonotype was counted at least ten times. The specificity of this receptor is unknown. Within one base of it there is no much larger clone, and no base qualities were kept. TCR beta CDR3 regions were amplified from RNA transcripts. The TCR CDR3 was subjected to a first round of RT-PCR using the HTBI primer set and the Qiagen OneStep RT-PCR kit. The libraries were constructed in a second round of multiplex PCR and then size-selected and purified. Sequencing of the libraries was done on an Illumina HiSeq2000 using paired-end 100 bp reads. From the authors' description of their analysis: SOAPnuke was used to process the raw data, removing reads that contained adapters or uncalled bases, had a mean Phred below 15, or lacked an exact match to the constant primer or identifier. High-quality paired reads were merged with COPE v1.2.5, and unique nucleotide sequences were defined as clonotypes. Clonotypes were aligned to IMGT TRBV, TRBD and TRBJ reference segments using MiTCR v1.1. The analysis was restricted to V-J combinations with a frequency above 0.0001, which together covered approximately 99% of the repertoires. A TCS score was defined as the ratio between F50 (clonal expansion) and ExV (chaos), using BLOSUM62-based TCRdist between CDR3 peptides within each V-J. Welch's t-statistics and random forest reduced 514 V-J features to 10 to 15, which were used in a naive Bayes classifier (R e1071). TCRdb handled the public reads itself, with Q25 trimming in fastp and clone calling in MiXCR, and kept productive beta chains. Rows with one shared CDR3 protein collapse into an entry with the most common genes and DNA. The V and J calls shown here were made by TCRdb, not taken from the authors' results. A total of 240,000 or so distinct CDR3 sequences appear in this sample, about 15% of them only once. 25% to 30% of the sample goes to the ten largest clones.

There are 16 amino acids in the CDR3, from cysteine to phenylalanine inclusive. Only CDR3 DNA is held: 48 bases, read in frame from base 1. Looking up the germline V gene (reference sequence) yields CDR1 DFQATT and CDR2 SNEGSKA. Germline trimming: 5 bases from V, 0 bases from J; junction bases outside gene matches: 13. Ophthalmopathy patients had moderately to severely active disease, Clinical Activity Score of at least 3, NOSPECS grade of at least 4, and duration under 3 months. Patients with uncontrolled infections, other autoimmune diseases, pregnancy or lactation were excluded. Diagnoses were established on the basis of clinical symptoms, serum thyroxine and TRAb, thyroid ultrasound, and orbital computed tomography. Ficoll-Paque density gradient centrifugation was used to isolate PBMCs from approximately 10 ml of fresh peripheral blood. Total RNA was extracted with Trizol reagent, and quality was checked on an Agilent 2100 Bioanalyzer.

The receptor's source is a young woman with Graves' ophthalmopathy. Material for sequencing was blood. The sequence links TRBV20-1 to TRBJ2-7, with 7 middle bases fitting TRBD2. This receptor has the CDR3 CSADRTSGAISYEQYF. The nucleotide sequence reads TGCAGTGCTGACCGAACCAGCGGGGCTATCTCCTACGAGCAGTACTTC.